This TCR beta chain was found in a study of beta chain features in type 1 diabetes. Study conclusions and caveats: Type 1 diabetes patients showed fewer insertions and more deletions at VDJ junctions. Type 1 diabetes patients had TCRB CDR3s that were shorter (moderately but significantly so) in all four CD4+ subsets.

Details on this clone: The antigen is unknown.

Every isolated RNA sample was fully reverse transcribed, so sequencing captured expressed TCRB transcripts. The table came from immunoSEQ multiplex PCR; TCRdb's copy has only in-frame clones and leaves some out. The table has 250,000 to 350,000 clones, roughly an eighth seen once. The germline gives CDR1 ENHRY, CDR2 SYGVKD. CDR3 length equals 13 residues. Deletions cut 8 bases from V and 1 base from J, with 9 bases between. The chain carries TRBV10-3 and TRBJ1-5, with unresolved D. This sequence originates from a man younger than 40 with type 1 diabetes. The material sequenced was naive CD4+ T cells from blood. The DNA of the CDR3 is TGTGCCATCTCGGCGGGGAGCAATCAGCCCCAGCATTTT. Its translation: CAISAGSNQPQHF.